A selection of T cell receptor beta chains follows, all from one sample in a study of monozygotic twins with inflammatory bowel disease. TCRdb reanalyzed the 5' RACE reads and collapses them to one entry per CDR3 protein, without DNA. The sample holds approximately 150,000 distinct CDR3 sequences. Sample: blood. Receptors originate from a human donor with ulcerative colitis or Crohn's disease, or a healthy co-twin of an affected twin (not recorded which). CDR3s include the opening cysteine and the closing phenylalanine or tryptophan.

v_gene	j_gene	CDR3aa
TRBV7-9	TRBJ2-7	CASSLENAVHEQYF
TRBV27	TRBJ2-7	CASTPGRDRGKNEQYF
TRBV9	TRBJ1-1	CASSTGTGPRGAFF
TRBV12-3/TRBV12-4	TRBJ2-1	CASSLVASGNNEQFF
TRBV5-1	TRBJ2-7	CASSLGGTTLSYEQYF
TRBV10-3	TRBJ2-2	CAIGPRGGWNTGELFF
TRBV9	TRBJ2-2	CASSVGSSNTGELFF
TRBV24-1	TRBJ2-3	CATSDLGETDTQYF
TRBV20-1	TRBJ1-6	CSAVEQIGQGNSPLHF
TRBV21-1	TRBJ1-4	CASSFRTASCEKLFF
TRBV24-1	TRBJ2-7	CATSDWGTHFGYEQYF
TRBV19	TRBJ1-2	CASSTTGEDGYTF
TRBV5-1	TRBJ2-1	CASSRKPANEQFF
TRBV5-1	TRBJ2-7	CASSPPADYEQYF
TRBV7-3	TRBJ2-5	CASSLWASQETQYF
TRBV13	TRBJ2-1	CASSLGSGSRSYNEQFF
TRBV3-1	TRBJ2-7	CASSPRSGGLTYEQYF
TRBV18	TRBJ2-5	CASSPYRDTQETQYF
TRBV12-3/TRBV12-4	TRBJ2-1	CASSPRSGSGGANYNEQFF
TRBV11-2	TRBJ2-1	CASSLLPGHNEQFF
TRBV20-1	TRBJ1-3	CSAGGGGSGNTIYF
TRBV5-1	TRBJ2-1	CASSKRESPSNEQFF
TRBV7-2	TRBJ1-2	CASSSPGSYGYTF
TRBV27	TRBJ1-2	CASSPGRAFPYGYTF
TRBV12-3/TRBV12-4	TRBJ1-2	CASSLQAGRIHGYTF
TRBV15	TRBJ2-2	CATSVPTYTGELFF
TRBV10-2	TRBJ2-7	CASSEDRYSYEQYF
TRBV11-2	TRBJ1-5	CASSLKWSMRDSNQPQHF
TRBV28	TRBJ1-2	CASTPVDEGDYGYTF
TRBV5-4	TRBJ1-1	CASSFQQGGTEAFF
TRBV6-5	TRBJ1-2	CASSYIQGAGYTF